The clone carrying this T cell receptor (beta chain) appeared a few times. The antigen remains unidentified. This sample stems from a study of response to subunit inactivated influenza vaccine. General study points: Each seasonal flu vaccination may recruit only limited new T cells, authors suggested.

CDR1 is MNHEY and CDR2 is SVGEGT in the germline V gene. The CDR3 is made up of 17 amino acids. Deletions cut 2 bases from V and 0 bases from J, with 14 bases between. One entry per CDR3 protein results from TCRdb running MiXCR on the RT-PCR reads. Here the sample spans around 300,000 distinct CDR3 sequences, roughly 22% being singletons. The gene calls are TRBV6-2 or TRBV6-3 and TRBJ1-5; D is possibly TRBD1 (5 bases). This material consisted of PBMCs from blood, taken 21 months after vaccination. The sequence was obtained from a man aged 50-75 years who received an inactivated influenza vaccine. The CDR3 region is CASSYGHRGDSNQPQHF. DNA for the CDR3: TGTGCCAGCAGTTACGGCCACCGGGGGGATAGCAATCAGCCCCAGCATTTT.